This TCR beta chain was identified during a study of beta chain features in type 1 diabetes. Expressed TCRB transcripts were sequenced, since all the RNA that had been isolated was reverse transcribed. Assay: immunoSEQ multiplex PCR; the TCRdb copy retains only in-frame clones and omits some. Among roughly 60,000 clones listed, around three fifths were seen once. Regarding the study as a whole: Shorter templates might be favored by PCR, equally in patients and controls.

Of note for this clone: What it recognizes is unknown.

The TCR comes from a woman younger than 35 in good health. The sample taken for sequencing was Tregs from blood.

The CDR3 spells CASSPGSGRLGTYEQYF. DNA for the CDR3: TGTGCCAGCAGTCCCGGTAGCGGGAGGTTGGGGACCTACGAGCAGTACTTC. The chain combines TRBV28 with TRBJ2-7; the match to TRBD2 covers 10 bases. Germline V CDR1 and CDR2: MDHEN, SYDVKM. V lost 5 bases, J lost 2 bases, and 12 bases stayed unmatched. The CDR3 has 17 amino acids.